These 21 T cell receptor beta chains share one sample of origin, sequenced in a study of glioma-infiltrating T cells. TCR alpha and beta CDR3 regions were amplified from RNA using iRepertoire nested multiplex PCR. One entry per CDR3 protein results from TCRdb running MiXCR on the multiplex PCR reads. The sample includes a few hundred thousand distinct CDR3 sequences, roughly two fifths of them seen just once. Specimen: glioma tissue, nonneoplastic brain tissue, or PBMCs (not recorded which). Receptor source: a human donor with low-grade glioma or glioblastoma, undergoing nonglioma brain surgery, or in good health (not recorded which).

In the case of this clonotype: The conserved closing phenylalanine or tryptophan is absent in this CDR3, likely reflecting a read error. The genes are TRBV20-1 and TRBJ2-7, with TRBD2 matching over 14 bases. CDR3 length: 15 amino acids. Germline loops: CDR1 DFQATT, CDR2 SNEGSKA (reference sequence). CDR3 in DNA: TGCAGTGCCAGAGGGACTAGCGGGAGACCCTACGAGCAGTACATC. Translating gives CSARGTSGRPYEQYI.

This clonotype was detected once. A read error may be the cause here, since a much bigger clone is one base away. This chain links TRBV28 with TRBJ1-2, with D unclear. The CDR3 runs to 13 residues. Germline CDR1 reads MDHEN; CDR2 reads SYDVKM. Between the trimmed V and J ends, which lost 5 bases and 2 bases, there was a span of 9 bases. CDR3 nucleotide sequence: TGTGCCAGCAGTGCCCCCGGGAACTATGGCTACACCTTC. Protein sequence: CASSAPGNYGYTF.

The genes are TRBV20-1 and TRBJ2-7; D call uncertain. The CDR3 length is 12 residues. CDR1 DFQATT and CDR2 SNEGSKA come from the germline V gene (reference sequence). Trimming stripped 0 bases from V and 6 bases from J, with 9 bases between. CDR3 sequence (DNA): TGCAGTGCTAGAGATGAAGGTCGCGAGCAGTACTTC. It is translated as CSARDEGREQYF.

The gene calls are TRBV6-1 and TRBJ2-1; 12 bases map to TRBD2. V gave up 5 bases and J gave up 7 bases; unmatched junction bases: 6. Germline V gene sequence: CDR1 MNHNS, CDR2 SASEGT. The CDR3 runs 15 residues. The CDR3 DNA reads as TGTGCCAGCAGTCTTCTAGCGGGAGGGATAAATGAGCAGTTCTTC. Its translation: CASSLLAGGINEQFF.

The genes are TRBV20-1 and TRBJ2-5, with D possibly TRBD2 on 6 matching bases. The CDR3 covers 12 residues. The V and J ends lost 3 bases and 11 bases respectively, with 16 bases between them. CDR1 is DFQATT, CDR2 SNEGSKA, per germline (reference sequence). The CDR3 loop reads CSASGGGRAQYF. CDR3 bases: TGCAGTGCTAGCGGGGGTGGTAGGGCGCAGTACTTC.

This clonotype was counted ten times or more. V and J are TRBV4-3 and TRBJ2-5; TRBD2 aligns across 9 bases. The CDR3 covers 13 residues. V shed 3 bases, J shed 7 bases, and the junction held 3 bases outside the gene matches. Germline V gives CDR1 LGHNA, CDR2 YSLEER. DNA of the CDR3: TGCGCCAGCAGCCAGCGCGGGAGGGCGACCCAGTACTTC. Protein product: CASSQRGRATQYF.

The chain carries TRBV4-1 and TRBJ1-5; D is uncertain. CDR3 size: 14 residues. V was clipped by 4 bases and J by 2 bases, with 9 bases between them. CDR1 and CDR2 from the germline V gene are MGHRA and YSYEKL. CDR3 DNA sequence: TGCGCCAGCAGCCCCGGGGAGGGCAATCAGCCCCAGCATTTT. Translation: CASSPGEGNQPQHF.

The gene calls are TRBV29-1 and TRBJ1-2, with 7 nucleotides matching TRBD1. CDR3 length: 13 amino acids. Germline lookup yields CDR1 SQVTM and CDR2 ANQGSEA. V lost 4 bases and J lost 8; bases outside the gene matches: 10. CDR3 sequence: CSVARQGRGGYTF. The CDR3, as DNA: TGCAGCGTTGCCAGACAGGGCCGTGGGGGCTACACCTTC.

The chain carries TRBV5-1 and TRBJ1-1, with D perhaps matching TRBD1 (6 bases). V lost 0 bases and J 0 bases, leaving 12 bases between the germline ends. There are 16 residues in the CDR3. Per the germline V gene, CDR1 is SGHRS and CDR2 is YFSETQ. The CDR3 sequence is CASSLGLQGLNTEAFF. Here the CDR3 DNA reads TGCGCCAGCAGCTTGGGGCTACAGGGACTGAACACTGAAGCTTTCTTT.

This chain links TRBV29-1 with TRBJ1-1; 8 nucleotides line up with TRBD1. The CDR3 has 12 residues. Germline CDR1 reads SQVTM; CDR2 reads ANQGSEA. The V gene end was trimmed by 4 bases and the J gene end by 4 bases; junction bases not matched to a gene: 2. The CDR3 nucleotides are TGCAGCGTTGGGACAGGGTCCACTGAAGCTTTCTTT. Protein: CSVGTGSTEAFF.

This clonotype has at least ten counts. The V gene is TRBV28, the J gene TRBJ1-2; D gene uncertain. V was cut by 2 bases and J by 4 bases, with 5 bases left in between. CDR3 size: 12 residues. Per the germline V gene, CDR1 is MDHEN and CDR2 is SYDVKM. The CDR3 DNA reads as TGTGCCAGCAGTTTAACATCCTATGGCTACACCTTC. Amino acids: CASSLTSYGYTF.

On this clonotype: A read error may explain this, as a much larger clone is one base away. The chain joins TRBV6-6 to TRBJ1-4; TRBD1 is a possible D gene (5 bases). This CDR3 spans 13 amino acids. Germline CDR1 reads MNHNY; CDR2 reads SVGAGI (reference sequence). In nucleotides, the CDR3 is TGTGCCAGCAGTTTACAACAGGACGAAAAACTGTCTTTT. Translating gives CASSLQQDEKLSF.

This chain links TRBV27 with TRBJ2-1; the match to TRBD2 covers 13 bases. V was pared by 5 bases and J by 9 bases, with 7 bases of the junction left unmatched. The length of the CDR3 is 15 residues. CDR1 MNHEY and CDR2 SMNVEV come from the germline V gene (reference sequence). The CDR3 DNA reads as TGTGCCAGCAGTCCTGGGACTAGCGGGATGGTTGAGCAGTTCTTC. It is translated as CASSPGTSGMVEQFF.

To note about this clonotype: A read error may explain this, as a much larger clone is one base away. This chain links TRBV27 with TRBJ2-1, with TRBD2 as a possible D gene (5 bases). The CDR3 is made up of 14 amino acids. CDR1 is MNHEY, CDR2 SMNVEV, per germline (reference sequence). Trimming removed 3 bases at V and 7 bases at J, with 13 bases between. The CDR3 region has the DNA TGTGCCAGCAGTTTTGGCGGGCAAGAGAATGAGCAGTTCTTC. This sequence encodes CASSFGGQENEQFF.

Written as DNA, the CDR3 is TGCGCCAGCAGCCATGCCACAGATAACTATGGCTACACCTTC. Its protein is CASSHATDNYGYTF. The J gene is TRBJ1-2, the V gene TRBV4-1; no clear D gene. The CDR3 is 14 residues long. Trimming removed 3 bases at V and 1 base at J, with 9 bases between. Germline CDR1 is MGHRA and CDR2 is YSYEKL.

The chain is built from TRBV2 and TRBJ1-1; perhaps TRBD1 as D (6 bases). The germline V gene encodes CDR1 SNHLY and CDR2 FYNNEI. Between the trimmed V and J ends, which lost 4 bases and 5 bases, there was a span of 17 bases. The CDR3 has 15 amino acids. CDR3 amino acids: CASSGVGGRGTEAFF. The CDR3 DNA follows: TGTGCCAGCAGTGGGGTCGGGGGCCGAGGTACTGAAGCTTTCTTT. Variable domain in full (rest from reference TRBV2 and TRBJ1-1): EPEVTQTPSHQVTQMGQEVILRCVPISNHLYFYWYRQILGQKVEFLVSFYNNEISEKSEIFDDQFSVERPDGSNFTLKIRSTKLEDSAMYFCASSGVGGRGTEAFFGQGTRLTVV.

Concerning this clonotype itself: Germline is not matched at one junction end, which may reflect a read error. The chain joins TRBV6-9 to TRBJ2-1; D remains ambiguous. Per the germline V gene, CDR1 is MNHGY and CDR2 is SVAAGI. The CDR3 is made up of 16 amino acids. CDR3 nucleotides: TGTGCCAGCAGTTACGAGAGGACCGAGTCCTACAATGAGCAGTCCTTC. This translates into CASSYERTESYNEQSF.

There are many counts of this clonotype. The rearrangement joins TRBV6-1 to TRBJ2-3; TRBD1 agrees at 9 bases. The CDR3 loop spans 15 amino acids. J was trimmed by 4 bases and V by 8 bases; bases with no gene match: 10. The germline CDR1 and CDR2 sequences are MNHNS and SASEGT. CDR3 in DNA: TGTGCCAGCCACCACGGGACAGGGCGACCAGATACGCAGTATTTT. It is translated as CASHHGTGRPDTQYF.

The J gene is TRBJ1-3, the V gene TRBV12-3 or TRBV12-4, with TRBD1 matching 8 bases. CDR3 length: 19 amino acids. V lost 5 bases and J lost 0; bases outside the gene matches: 15. The CDR3 DNA sequence: TGTGCCAGCAGTAGTCCAGGCAAGACAGGGGTTCTCTCTGGAAACACCATATATTTT. This encodes CASSSPGKTGVLSGNTIYF.

This clonotype was counted a few times. The V and J genes are TRBV6-2 or TRBV6-3 and TRBJ2-6; 13 positions agree with TRBD2. The CDR3 is 18 residues long. Trimming cost V 6 bases and J 3 bases; bases outside gene matches: 8. Germline V gene lookup returns CDR1 MNHEY and CDR2 SVGEGT. CDR3 sequence (DNA): TGTGCCAGCAGATATACTAGCGGGAGGGCGTTTGGGGCCAACGTCCTGACTTTC. It yields the protein CASRYTSGRAFGANVLTF.

The rearrangement joins TRBV6-1 to TRBJ2-7, with D possibly TRBD2 on 6 matching bases. Deletions cut 5 bases from V and 6 bases from J, with 14 bases between. The germline gives CDR1 MNHNS, CDR2 SASEGT. There are 13 residues in the CDR3. CDR3: CASSRGDLREQYF. CDR3 sequence (DNA): TGTGCCAGCAGTCGCGGGGACTTACGCGAGCAGTACTTC.